This entry lists 13 T cell receptor beta chains sequenced from one sample in a study of cytomegalovirus exposure and HLA in healthy donors. 13 Jbeta primers and 60 Vbeta primers were used for the PCR. The protocol was immunoSEQ multiplex PCR, while the TCRdb copy is restricted to in-frame clones and leaves out a portion. The sample shows approximately 73,000 clones, around three quarters of them seen only once. Sequences were obtained from PBMCs. The receptor set was obtained from a woman in her forties in good health and CMV-seropositive.

The V call is TRBV19, the J call TRBJ1-6; TRBD1 matches 8 bases. V trimming: 4 bases; J trimming: 14 bases; junction bases outside the gene matches: 13. The germline V gene has CDR1 LNHDA and CDR2 SQIVND (reference sequence). This CDR3 contains 15 residues. The CDR3 is CASSTEGQERFTLHF. In DNA, the CDR3 is TGTGCCAGTAGTACAGAGGGACAGGAAAGATTCACCCTCCACTTT.

The chain combines TRBV5-4 with TRBJ1-2; 10 nucleotides match TRBD1. V lost 4 bases, J lost 5 bases, and 8 bases stayed unmatched. Germline CDR1 SGHNT, CDR2 YYREEE (reference sequence). CDR3 length: 15 amino acids. The CDR3 DNA follows: TGTGCCAGCAGCCCGGGGGACAGGGGTGTGTATGGCTACACCTTC. Residues: CASSPGDRGVYGYTF.

CDR3 sequence reads: CSVDTQDRVKTQYF. DNA of the CDR3: TGCAGCGTTGATACCCAAGACAGGGTCAAGACCCAGTACTTC. The V and J genes are TRBV29-1 and TRBJ2-5; TRBD1 matches 7 bases. V was clipped by 3 bases and J by 6 bases; unmatched bases: 10. Germline CDR1 and CDR2: SQVTM and ANQGSEA. The CDR3 sequence is 14 residues long.

This clone appeared a few times. The V gene is TRBV5-1, the J gene TRBJ2-5; 8 bases agree with TRBD1. The CDR3 has 16 amino acids. The germline gives CDR1 SGHRS, CDR2 YFSETQ. Trimming took 3 bases from V and 5 from J; bases not matched to a gene: 12. CDR3 sequence: CASSSTGTGARETQYF. In nucleotides, the CDR3 is TGCGCCAGCAGCTCAACTGGGACAGGAGCGCGTGAGACCCAGTACTTC.

The chain links TRBV6-5 to TRBJ1-5; weak D call: TRBD1 (5 bases). This CDR3 has 16 amino acids. Germline V CDR1 and CDR2: MNHEY, SVGAGI. V dropped 4 bases and J dropped 3 bases, with 16 bases sitting between them. CDR3 DNA sequence: TGTGCCAGCAGTTTCTCCCCCCGGACACCCAATCAGCCCCAGCATTTT. It codes for CASSFSPRTPNQPQHF.

The chain uses TRBV29-1 and TRBJ2-2, with 8 bases that match TRBD1. V gave up 6 bases and J gave up 2 bases; unmatched junction bases: 5. Germline-derived CDR1 and CDR2 are SQVTM and ANQGSEA. CDR3 length: 14 amino acids. CDR3 residues: CSVGQGTNTGELFF. Here the CDR3 DNA reads TGCAGCGTCGGACAGGGAACAAACACCGGGGAGCTGTTTTTT.

This clone was recorded once. The chain recombines TRBV5-4 with TRBJ2-5; 7 bases fit TRBD1. Germline CDR1 reads SGHNT; CDR2 reads YYREEE (reference sequence). The CDR3 consists of 11 residues. V lost 6 bases, J lost 9 bases, and 5 bases stayed unmatched. The CDR3 reads CASTRGTSQYF. The CDR3, as DNA: TGTGCCAGCACCAGGGGGACGTCCCAGTACTTC.

The chain joins TRBV30 to TRBJ2-3; tentatively, D is TRBD1 (6 bases). V lost 5 bases and J 3 bases, leaving 12 bases between the germline ends. The CDR3 runs to 13 residues. CDR1 and CDR2 from the germline V gene are GTSNPN and SVGIG (reference sequence). CDR3 residues: CAWLGGATDTQYF. The CDR3 DNA sequence: TGTGCCTGGCTAGGGGGAGCGACAGATACGCAGTATTTT.

This chain connects TRBV5-4 to TRBJ2-7, with TRBD2 matching 9 bases. Germline CDR1 is SGHNT and CDR2 is YYREEE (reference sequence). V shed 0 bases and J 4 bases; nucleotides not matched to a gene: 8. The CDR3 contains 16 residues. The CDR3 bases are TGTGCCAGCAGCTTGGGACTAGCGGAAAGGTCGTACGAGCAGTACTTC. Amino acids: CASSLGLAERSYEQYF. Full variable domain (remainder filled in from reference TRBV5-4 and TRBJ2-7): ETGVTQSPTHLIKTRGQQVTLRCSSQSGHNTVSWYQQALGQGPQFIFQYYREEENGRGNFPPRFSGLQFPNYSSELNVNALELDDSALYLCASSLGLAERSYEQYFGPGTRLTVT.

The table lists this clone with a count of one. The rearrangement links TRBV19 to TRBJ1-1, with D unclear. The V end was cut by 3 bases, the J end by 6 bases, with 11 bases between. This CDR3 contains 13 residues. From germline, CDR1 is LNHDA and CDR2 SQIVND (reference sequence). The CDR3 reads CASSIETRAEAFF. CDR3 in DNA: TGTGCCAGTAGTATTGAAACTCGAGCTGAAGCTTTCTTT.

J is TRBJ2-4 and V is TRBV10-2, with D maybe TRBD2 (6 bases). The CDR3 is 14 amino acids. Germline V gives CDR1 WSHSY, CDR2 SAAADI. Trimming cost V 5 bases and J 6 bases, with 14 bases left between them. CDR3 region: CASSPPGLPNIQYF. CDR3 bases: TGCGCCAGCAGTCCTCCGGGACTGCCAAACATTCAGTACTTC.

The rearrangement links TRBV6-1 to TRBJ1-1; 8 bases line up with TRBD1. The length of the CDR3 is 19 residues. The germline V gene encodes CDR1 MNHNS and CDR2 SASEGT. The J segment lost 0 bases and the V segment lost 0 bases, leaving 12 bases of the junction unmatched. The CDR3 protein is CASSEAPPQLDRVNTEAFF. DNA for the CDR3: TGTGCCAGCAGTGAAGCACCACCACAACTGGACAGGGTGAACACTGAAGCTTTCTTT.

The rearrangement uses TRBV7-2 and TRBJ1-2; D not certain. CDR1 and CDR2 from the germline V gene are SGHTA and FQGNSA. V was trimmed by 3 bases and J by 8 bases, leaving 10 bases between them. The CDR3 consists of 12 residues. In DNA, the CDR3 is TGTGCCAGCAGCTTGGGGAGGAGGGGCTACACCTTC. Protein: CASSLGRRGYTF. Filled out from reference TRBV7-2 and TRBJ1-2, the complete variable domain reads GAGVSQSPSNKVTEKGKDVELRCDPISGHTALYWYRQSLGQGLEFLIYFQGNSAPDKSGLPSDRFSAERTGGSVSTLTIQRTQQEDSAVYLCASSLGRRGYTFGSGTRLTVV.